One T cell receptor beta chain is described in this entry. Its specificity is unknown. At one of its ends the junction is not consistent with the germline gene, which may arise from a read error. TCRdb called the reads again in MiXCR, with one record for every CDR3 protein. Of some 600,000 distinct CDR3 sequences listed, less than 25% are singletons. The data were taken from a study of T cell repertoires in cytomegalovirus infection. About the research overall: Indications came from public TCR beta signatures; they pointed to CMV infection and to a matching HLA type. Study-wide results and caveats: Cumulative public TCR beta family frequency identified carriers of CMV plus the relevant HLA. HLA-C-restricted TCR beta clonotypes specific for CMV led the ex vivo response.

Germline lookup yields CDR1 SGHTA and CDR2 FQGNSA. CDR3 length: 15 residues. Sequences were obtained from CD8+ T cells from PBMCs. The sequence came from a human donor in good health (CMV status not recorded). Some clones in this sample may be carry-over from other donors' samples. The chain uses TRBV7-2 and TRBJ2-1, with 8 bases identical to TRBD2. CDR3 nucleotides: TGTGTCAGCAGCTTAAGGCGGGGGGAGTACAATGAGCAGTTCTTC. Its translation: CVSSLRRGEYNEQFF.